The rows below give T cell receptor beta chains drawn from one sample of a study of response to subunit inactivated influenza vaccine. A single record per CDR3 protein comes from TCRdb applying MiXCR to the RT-PCR reads. The profile shows more than 450,000 distinct CDR3 sequences, about an eighth of them singletons. Material: PBMCs from blood, obtained on the day of vaccination. The receptors here all came from a man aged 50-60 years who received an inactivated influenza vaccine. Each CDR3 is given with its conserved first and last residue. A D gene is named only where the DNA matches it firmly. Part of the rows lack a size; the others show once, few, many or a class for expanded clones.

NA,TRBV11-1,NA,TRBJ2-2,CASSLSPPGRTGELFF,TGTGCCAGCAGCTTAAGTCCCCCAGGGCGGACCGGGGAGCTGTTTTTT
NA,TRBV28,few,TRBJ1-1,CASYANTEAFF,TGTGCCAGCTACGCGAACACTGAAGCTTTCTTT
TRBD2,TRBV20-1,NA,TRBJ2-7,CSARVRAGTILSEQYF,TGCAGTGCTAGAGTGAGGGCAGGGACTATTTTAAGCGAGCAGTACTTC
TRBD2,TRBV9,few,TRBJ2-7,CASSVGLAGASYEQYF,TGTGCCAGCAGCGTAGGACTAGCGGGAGCCTCCTACGAGCAGTACTTC
NA,TRBV7-9,once,TRBJ2-3,CASSLSGRARPDTQYF,TGTGCCAGCAGCTTATCCGGACGGGCCCGTCCAGATACGCAGTATTTT
NA,TRBV27,NA,TRBJ2-5,CASSFGGVGYQETQYF,TGTGCCAGCAGTTTTGGAGGGGTTGGGTACCAAGAGACCCAGTACTTC
NA,TRBV7-2,few,TRBJ2-2,CASSLEVAATGELFF,TGTGCCAGCAGCTTAGAGGTAGCGGCCACCGGGGAGCTGTTTTTT
NA,TRBV9,NA,TRBJ2-7,CASSPEFGSAGPSHF,TGTGCCAGCAGCCCGGAATTTGGTTCAGCCGGGCCCAGCCACTTC
NA,TRBV28,few,TRBJ1-1,CASRIVDGAEAFF,TGTGCCAGCAGAATCGTCGATGGGGCTGAAGCTTTCTTT
NA,TRBV5-1,few,TRBJ2-5,CASSLDHSQTQYF,TGCGCCAGCAGCTTGGATCACAGCCAGACCCAGTACTTC
NA,TRBV3-1,NA,TRBJ2-7,CASSQEVRAEQYF,TGTGCCAGCAGCCAAGAGGTCAGGGCCGAGCAGTACTTC
NA,TRBV7-8,NA,TRBJ2-3,CASSLGRRVFTDTQYF,TGTGCCAGCAGCTTAGGGAGGAGAGTCTTCACAGATACGCAGTATTTT
TRBD2,TRBV11-2,NA,TRBJ2-5,CASSQTSGAQETQYF,TGTGCCAGCAGCCAGACTAGCGGGGCACAAGAGACCCAGTACTTC
NA,TRBV7-9,NA,TRBJ2-7,CASSSEDEQYF,TGTGCCAGCAGCTCTGAGGACGAGCAGTACTTC
TRBD2,TRBV7-8,NA,TRBJ2-3,CASSLGIAGNTDTQYF,TGTGCCAGCAGCTTGGGGATAGCGGGGAACACAGATACGCAGTATTTT
NA,TRBV29-1,few,TRBJ2-3,CSARTYGTSTDTQYF,TGCAGCGCCAGAACTTACGGAACTAGCACAGATACGCAGTATTTT
NA,TRBV20-1,few,TRBJ2-7,CSARFRRKWARPRDEQYF,TGCAGTGCTAGATTTCGGAGAAAGTGGGCCCGTCCTCGCGACGAGCAGTACTTC
NA,TRBV20-1,NA,TRBJ2-1,CSASTPSSAWNEQFF,TGCAGTGCTAGTACTCCTAGCTCGGCCTGGAATGAGCAGTTCTTC
TRBD2,TRBV20-1,NA,TRBJ2-1,CSARGLAGVGNEQFF,TGCAGTGCTAGAGGTCTAGCGGGAGTCGGAAATGAGCAGTTCTTC
NA,TRBV6-2/TRBV6-3,NA,TRBJ2-1,CASSYRVPSYNEQFF,TGTGCCAGCAGTTACAGGGTCCCCTCCTACAATGAGCAGTTCTTC
TRBD2,TRBV12-3/TRBV12-4,few,TRBJ2-7,CASSFALRGLAPNYEQYF,TGTGCCAGCAGTTTTGCCCTAAGAGGACTAGCGCCGAATTACGAGCAGTACTTC
TRBD1,TRBV28,few,TRBJ2-5,CASEPGQGQETQYF,TGTGCCAGCGAGCCGGGACAGGGGCAAGAGACCCAGTACTTC
NA,TRBV5-6,few,TRBJ2-7,CASSLGVANYEQYF,TGTGCCAGCAGCTTGGGAGTCGCAAACTACGAGCAGTACTTC
NA,TRBV30,few,TRBJ2-7,CAWSVRGPYEQYF,TGTGCCTGGAGTGTACGAGGGCCCTACGAGCAGTACTTC
TRBD2,TRBV29-1,few,TRBJ2-7,CSVGGGTAYEQYF,TGCAGCGTGGGGGGAGGGACCGCGTACGAGCAGTACTTC
NA,TRBV20-1,NA,TRBJ2-7,CSARVGLSSYEQYF,TGCAGTGCTAGAGTCGGGCTTAGCTCCTACGAGCAGTACTTC
NA,TRBV20-1,NA,TRBJ1-5,CSAKGQGYQPQHF,TGCAGTGCCAAGGGGCAGGGCTATCAGCCCCAGCATTTT
TRBD2,TRBV3-1,few,TRBJ2-1,CASSQVAGGLNEQFF,TGTGCCAGCAGCCAAGTAGCGGGGGGGTTGAATGAGCAGTTCTTC
NA,TRBV20-1,NA,TRBJ2-2,CSARDVRGRTGELFF,TGCAGTGCTAGAGATGTGAGGGGTCGCACCGGGGAGCTGTTTTTT
NA,TRBV4-1,NA,TRBJ2-3,CASSQEWRLYTDTQYF,TGCGCCAGCAGCCAAGAATGGCGGTTATACACAGATACGCAGTATTTT
NA,TRBV13,few,TRBJ2-2,CASSLRLAENRNTGELFF,TGTGCCAGCAGCTTACGTCTAGCCGAAAACAGGAACACCGGGGAGCTGTTTTTT
TRBD1,TRBV29-1,many,TRBJ2-1,CSVATDRGFINEQFF,TGCAGCGTCGCGACGGACAGGGGGTTTATCAATGAGCAGTTCTTC
NA,TRBV7-9,NA,TRBJ1-1,CASSPTPGHTEAFF,TGTGCCAGCAGCCCAACCCCAGGGCACACTGAAGCTTTCTTT
NA,TRBV29-1,few,TRBJ2-3,CSVDRDTTDTQYF,TGCAGCGTTGACAGGGATACTACAGATACGCAGTATTTT
NA,TRBV2,few,TRBJ1-6,CASNGNGVDSPLHF,TGTGCCAGCAATGGGAACGGCGTGGATTCACCCCTCCACTTT
NA,TRBV6-1,NA,TRBJ1-4,CASRSRTGRVEKLFF,TGTGCCAGCAGAAGCCGAACGGGTCGAGTCGAAAAACTGTTTTTT
NA,TRBV28,few,TRBJ2-7,CASSSGGPQVYEQYF,TGTGCCAGCAGTTCCGGCGGGCCCCAGGTCTACGAGCAGTACTTC